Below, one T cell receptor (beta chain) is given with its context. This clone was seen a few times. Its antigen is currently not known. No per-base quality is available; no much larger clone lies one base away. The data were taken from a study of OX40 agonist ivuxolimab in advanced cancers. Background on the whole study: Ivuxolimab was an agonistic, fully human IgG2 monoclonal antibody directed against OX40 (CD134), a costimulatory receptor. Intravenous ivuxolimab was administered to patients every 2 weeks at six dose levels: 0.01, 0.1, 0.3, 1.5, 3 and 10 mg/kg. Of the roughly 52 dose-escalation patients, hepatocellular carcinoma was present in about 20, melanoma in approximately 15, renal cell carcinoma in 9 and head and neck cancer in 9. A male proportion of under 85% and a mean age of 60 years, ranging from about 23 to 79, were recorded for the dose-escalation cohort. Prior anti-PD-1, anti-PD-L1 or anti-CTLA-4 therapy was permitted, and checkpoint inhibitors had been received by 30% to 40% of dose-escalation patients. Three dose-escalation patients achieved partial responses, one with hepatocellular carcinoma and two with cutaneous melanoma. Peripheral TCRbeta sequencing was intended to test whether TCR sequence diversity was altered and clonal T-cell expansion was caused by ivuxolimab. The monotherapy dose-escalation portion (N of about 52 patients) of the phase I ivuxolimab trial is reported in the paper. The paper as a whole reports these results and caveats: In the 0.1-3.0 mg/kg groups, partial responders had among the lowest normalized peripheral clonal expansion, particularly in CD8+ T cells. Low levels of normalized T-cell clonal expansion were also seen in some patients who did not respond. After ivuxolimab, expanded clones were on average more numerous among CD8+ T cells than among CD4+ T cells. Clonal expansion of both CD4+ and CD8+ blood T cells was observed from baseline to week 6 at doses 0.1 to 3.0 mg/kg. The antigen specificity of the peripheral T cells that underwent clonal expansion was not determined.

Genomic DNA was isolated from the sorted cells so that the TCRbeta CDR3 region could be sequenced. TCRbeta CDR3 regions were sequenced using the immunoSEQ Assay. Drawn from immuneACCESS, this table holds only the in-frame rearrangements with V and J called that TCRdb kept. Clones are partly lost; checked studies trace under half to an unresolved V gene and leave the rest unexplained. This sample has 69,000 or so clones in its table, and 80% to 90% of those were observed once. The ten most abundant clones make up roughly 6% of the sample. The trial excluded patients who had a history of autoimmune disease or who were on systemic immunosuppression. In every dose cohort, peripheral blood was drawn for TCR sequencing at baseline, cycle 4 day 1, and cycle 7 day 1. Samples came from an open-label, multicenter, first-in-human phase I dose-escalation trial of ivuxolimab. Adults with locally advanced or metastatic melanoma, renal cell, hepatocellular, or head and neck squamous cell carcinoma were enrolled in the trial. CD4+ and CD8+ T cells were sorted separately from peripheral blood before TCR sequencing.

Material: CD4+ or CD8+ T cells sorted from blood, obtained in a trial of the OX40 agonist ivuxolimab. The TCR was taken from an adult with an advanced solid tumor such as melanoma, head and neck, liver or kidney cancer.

The nucleotide sequence reads TGTGCCAGCAGCTTGGAAGGGGTGAATGAGCAGTTCTTC. The resulting protein is CASSLEGVNEQFF. The chain is assembled from TRBV5-4 and TRBJ2-1, with a tentative D gene TRBD1 over 5 matching bases. The junction carries 8 bases between V and J, which are trimmed by 0 bases and 7 bases respectively. From the cysteine through the phenylalanine, the CDR3 covers 13 amino acids. This entry keeps only the CDR3 DNA: 39 bases, framed from base 1. According to the germline V gene (reference sequence), CDR1 reads SGHNT and CDR2 reads YYREEE.